The TCR beta chain under discussion was sequenced for a study of shared clonotypes between healthy human individuals. Some clones are missing from TCRdb's copy, which holds only in-frame ones; the method was immunoSEQ multiplex PCR. The sample lists approximately 1.9 million clones, about 93% occurring once. In regard to this clone: What it recognizes is unknown.

Study-level points and caveats: Sharing across four donors was highest in naive CD4 (about 5%) and lowest in memory CD8 (about 0.4%). Memory subsets had estimated richness that was generally smaller than that of naive subsets. Sequencing depth was expected to affect clonotype sharing among donors. Generation probabilities of non-shared clonotypes were lower (relative to those shared by all four donors).

Per germline, CDR1 LGHNT and CDR2 FRNRAP. V was pared by 0 bases and J by 3 bases, with 12 bases of the junction left unmatched. The CDR3 runs to 18 residues. Naive CD8 populations comprised CD45RO-negative cells positively selected for CCR7, excluding terminally differentiated effector memory CD45RA+ cells. Sequenced material: naive CD8+ T cells from PBMCs. The chain has TRBV12-5 and TRBJ1-1, with 8 positions matching TRBD1. The receptor comes from a man between 18 and 35 years old in good health. Some clones in this sample may be carry-over from other donors' samples. CDR3 bases: TGTGCTAGTGGTTTGGTTCGGCCAGGGGGCCTTTATGACACTGAAGCTTTCTTT. It is translated as CASGLVRPGGLYDTEAFF.